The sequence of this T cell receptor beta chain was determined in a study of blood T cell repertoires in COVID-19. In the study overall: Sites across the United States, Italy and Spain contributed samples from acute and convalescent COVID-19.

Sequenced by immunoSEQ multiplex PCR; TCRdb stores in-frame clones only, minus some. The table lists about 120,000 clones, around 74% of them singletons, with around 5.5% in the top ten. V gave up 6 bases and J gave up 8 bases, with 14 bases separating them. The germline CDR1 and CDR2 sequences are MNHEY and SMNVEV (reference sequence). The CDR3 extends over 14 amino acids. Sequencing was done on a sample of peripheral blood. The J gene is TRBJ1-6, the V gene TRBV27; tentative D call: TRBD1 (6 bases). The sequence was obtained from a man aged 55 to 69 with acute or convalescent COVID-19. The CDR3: CASSDKGGYSPLHF. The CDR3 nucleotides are TGTGCCAGCAGCGATAAGGGGGGGTATTCACCCCTCCACTTT.